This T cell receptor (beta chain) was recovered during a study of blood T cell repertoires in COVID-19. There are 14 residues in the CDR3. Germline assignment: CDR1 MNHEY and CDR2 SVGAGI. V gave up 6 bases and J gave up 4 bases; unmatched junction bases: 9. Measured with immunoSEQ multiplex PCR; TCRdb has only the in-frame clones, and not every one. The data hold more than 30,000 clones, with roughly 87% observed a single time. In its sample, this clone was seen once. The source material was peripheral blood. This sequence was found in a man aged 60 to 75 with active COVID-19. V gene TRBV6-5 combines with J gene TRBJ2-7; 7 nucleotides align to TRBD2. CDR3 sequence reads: CASSRLAAPYEQYF. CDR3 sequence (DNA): TGTGCCAGCAGCAGACTAGCCGCCCCTTACGAGCAGTACTTC.